The 2 T cell receptor beta chains below were found in one sample sequenced in a study of CD8+ T cells in alopecia areata. Extracted RNA was reverse transcribed into cDNA, the sequencing template. Some clones are missing from TCRdb's copy, which holds only in-frame ones; the method was immunoSEQ multiplex PCR. Among 10,000 to 15,000 clones listed, 68% were seen once. Treatment: oral pan-JAK inhibitor, 5-10 mg twice daily. In alopecia areata patients, both lesional scalp punch biopsies and peripheral blood were collected. The input for sequencing was skin, taken at week 4, from a patient treated with tofacitinib. These receptors all stem from a human donor with alopecia areata.

The CDR3 loop reads CASSGPGATNEKLFF. Written as DNA, the CDR3 is TGTGCCAGCAGTGGCCCGGGGGCAACTAATGAAAAACTGTTTTTT. J is TRBJ1-4 and V is TRBV25-1, with D tentatively TRBD1 (5 bases). Germline CDR1 MGHDK, CDR2 SYGVNS. The V and J ends lost 4 bases and 0 bases respectively, with 9 bases between them. The CDR3 spans 15 residues.

This chain links TRBV6-1 with TRBJ2-3; 10 nucleotides match TRBD2. The J segment lost 4 bases and the V segment lost 2 bases, leaving 9 bases of the junction unmatched. CDR1 is MNHNS and CDR2 is SASEGT in the germline V gene. The CDR3 has 17 residues. In DNA form, the CDR3 reads TGTGCCAGCAGTGAAACGAAGCGGGGGGGCAGAGCAGATACGCAGTATTTT. This translates into CASSETKRGGRADTQYF.